Shown below are 26 T cell receptor beta chains from a single sample sequenced in a study of shared clonotypes between healthy human individuals. Sequencing was performed with immunoSEQ multiplex PCR; in TCRdb, only in-frame clones are kept and a portion is missing. The sample includes approximately 2,200,000 clones, about 92% of them seen just once. Naivety among CD8 cells was defined by CD45RO negativity and positive CCR7 selection, thereby excluding terminally differentiated effector memory CD45RA+ cells. Sequences were obtained from naive CD8+ T cells from PBMCs. Receptors originate from a man aged 18 to 35 in good health. Some clones in this sample may be carry-over from other donors' samples.

The chain recombines TRBV30 with TRBJ2-7; 8 nucleotides line up with TRBD1. V dropped 0 bases and J dropped 5; count of bases not matched to a gene: 6. Germline CDR1 reads GTSNPN; CDR2 reads SVGIG (reference sequence). The CDR3 totals 14 residues. The CDR3 loop is CAWSVGQGANEQYF. In DNA, the CDR3 is TGTGCCTGGAGTGTAGGGCAGGGGGCAAACGAGCAGTACTTC.

In nucleotides, the CDR3 is TGTGCCAGTAGCCACATCCCCGGGACAGGGGGGTGGACTGAAGCTTTCTTT. Translating it yields CASSHIPGTGGWTEAFF. The chain combines TRBV19 with TRBJ1-1; 11 bases match TRBD1. The CDR3 has 17 residues. CDR1 LNHDA and CDR2 SQIVND come from the germline V gene (reference sequence). V lost 6 bases and J lost 5; bases outside the gene matches: 14.

The genes are TRBV30 and TRBJ2-2; the D is unclear. V lost 1 base and J 6 bases, leaving 9 bases between the germline ends. Germline-derived CDR1 and CDR2 are GTSNPN and SVGIG (reference sequence). This CDR3 spans 13 amino acids. The CDR3 is CAWSASYAGELFF. The CDR3 DNA follows: TGTGCCTGGAGTGCTAGTTACGCCGGGGAGCTGTTTTTT.

The genes are TRBV27 and TRBJ2-1; no definite D call. The germline gives CDR1 MNHEY, CDR2 SMNVEV (reference sequence). The V and J ends lost 5 bases and 6 bases respectively, with 11 bases between them. The CDR3 runs 13 residues. In nucleotides, the CDR3 is TGTGCCAGCAGTCAAATCGCGAGCAATGAGCAGTTCTTC. It yields the protein CASSQIASNEQFF.

The rearrangement uses TRBV7-9 and TRBJ2-7, with D tentatively TRBD1 or TRBD2 (5 bases each). The V end lost 4 bases, the J end lost 7 bases, and 17 bases lay between the germline ends. The CDR3 contains 14 residues. Germline V gene data show CDR1 as SEHNR and CDR2 as FQNEAQ (reference sequence). The CDR3 reads CASSSRDALREQYF. Written as DNA, the CDR3 is TGTGCCAGCAGCTCACGGGACGCACTGAGGGAGCAGTACTTC.

The chain is built from TRBV7-3 and TRBJ2-2, with D possibly being TRBD2 (6 bases). Trimming took off 10 bases at V and 0 bases at J, with 18 bases between the two ends. Germline values: CDR1 SGHTA, CDR2 FQGTGA. The CDR3 has 16 residues. CDR3 in amino acids: CAIREDDGPNTGELFF. In DNA form, the CDR3 reads TGTGCCATTAGGGAGGACGACGGACCGAACACCGGGGAGCTGTTTTTT.

The J gene is TRBJ2-2, the V gene TRBV7-2; TRBD2 might be the D (5 bases). The CDR3 length is 17 residues. The V gene lost 8 bases and the J gene lost 4 bases, with 23 bases spanning the gap. The germline V gene encodes CDR1 SGHTA and CDR2 FQGNSA. Here the CDR3 reads CASSPDWSLGLTGELFF. CDR3 DNA: TGTGCCAGCTCTCCCGATTGGTCACTAGGTCTCACCGGGGAGCTGTTTTTT.

The chain uses TRBV21-1 and TRBJ1-5. TRBV21-1 constitutes a pseudogene. The CDR3 covers 13 residues. This CDR3 reads CASSKKEWQPQHF. In DNA form, the CDR3 reads TGTGCCAGCAGCAAAAAAGAGTGGCAGCCCCAGCATTTT.

For the CDR3, the DNA is TGCGCCAGCAGCTTTGGGTATGAGCAGTTCTTC. Protein product: CASSFGYEQFF. The chain is built from TRBV5-1 and TRBJ2-1; D unresolved. Germline loops: CDR1 SGHRS, CDR2 YFSETQ. V was cut by 2 bases and J by 8 bases, with 5 bases left in between. This CDR3 has 11 amino acids.

This clone was counted a single time. The V gene is TRBV30, the J gene TRBJ2-2, with 9 nucleotides matching TRBD1. V shed 8 bases and J 7 bases; nucleotides not matched to a gene: 5. The CDR3 sequence is 12 residues long. Germline CDR1 reads GTSNPN; CDR2 reads SVGIG (reference sequence). The chain's CDR3 is CAGGQGGGELFF. The CDR3 DNA sequence: TGTGCCGGGGGACAGGGCGGCGGGGAGCTGTTTTTT.

The gene calls are TRBV19 and TRBJ2-5; 8 nucleotides line up with TRBD2. Germline values: CDR1 LNHDA, CDR2 SQIVND (reference sequence). The V segment lost 2 bases and the J segment 5 bases; nucleotides outside the gene matches: 1. This CDR3 comprises 13 residues. In DNA form, the CDR3 reads TGTGCCAGTAGTATACCGGGAGGGGAGACCCAGTACTTC. Its translation: CASSIPGGETQYF.

J is TRBJ2-7 and V is TRBV2; TRBD1 is a possible D gene (6 bases). Germline V lookup: CDR1 SNHLY, CDR2 FYNNEI. Trimming pared 2 bases from V and 5 bases from J, leaving 16 bases between. CDR3 length: 15 residues. CDR3 DNA: TGTGCCAGCAGTGAATCACCCGGGACATCCAACGAGCAGTACTTC. Encoded protein: CASSESPGTSNEQYF.

About this clone itself: In the same sample, other DNA sequences code for this CDR3. The chain employs TRBV7-9 and TRBJ1-1; D remains ambiguous. Germline CDR1 is SEHNR and CDR2 is FQNEAQ (reference sequence). V shed 1 base and J shed 0 bases, with 9 bases lying between them. This CDR3 comprises 15 residues. This CDR3 is CASSLVGSLNTEAFF. The CDR3 nucleotides are TGTGCCAGCAGCTTAGTGGGGTCCCTGAACACTGAAGCTTTCTTT.

The V and J genes are TRBV19 and TRBJ2-7; 10 bases align to TRBD2. J lost 0 bases, V lost 3 bases, and 5 bases had no gene match. CDR3 length equals 16 residues. Germline V lookup: CDR1 LNHDA, CDR2 SQIVND (reference sequence). The CDR3 bases are TGTGCCAGTAGTATTCCGCGGACTAGCGGCTCCTACGAGCAGTACTTC. It is translated as CASSIPRTSGSYEQYF. Complete variable domain (other parts from reference TRBV19 and TRBJ2-7): DGGITQSPKYLFRKEGQNVTLSCEQNLNHDAMYWYRQDPGQGLRLIYYSQIVNDFQKGDIAEGYSVSREKKESFPLTVTSAQKNPTAFYLCASSIPRTSGSYEQYFGPGTRLTVT.

The CDR3 reads CASSSTDSGRAGEQYF. The CDR3 DNA reads as TGTGCCAGCAGCTCAACAGATAGCGGGAGGGCCGGCGAGCAGTACTTC. This sequence joins TRBV5-4 and TRBJ2-7; 11 bases fit TRBD2. Losses at the gene ends were 3 bases for V and 6 bases for J; bases not matched to a gene: 11. Germline assignment: CDR1 SGHNT and CDR2 YYREEE (reference sequence). The CDR3 extends over 16 amino acids.

Points on this clone: Within the sample, other DNA sequences also encode this same CDR3. The chain employs TRBV5-1 and TRBJ2-7; possible D gene TRBD2, 5 bases. Germline-derived CDR1 and CDR2 are SGHRS and YFSETQ. The CDR3 loop spans 13 amino acids. Trimming shortened V by 0 bases and J by 6 bases, and 10 bases separated the two germline ends. As DNA, the CDR3 is TGCGCCAGCAGCTTGGGCGAGGGCTTCGAGCAGTACTTC. Encoded protein: CASSLGEGFEQYF.

On this clone itself: Compared with germline, one end of the junction differs, possibly owing to a read error. The V and J genes are TRBV7-9 and TRBJ2-1, with 8 nucleotides matching TRBD1. Germline V lookup: CDR1 SEHNR, CDR2 FQNEAQ (reference sequence). This CDR3 region has 14 residues. The CDR3 bases are TGTGCCAGCAGCCCGGGACAGGACTACAATGGGCAGTTCTTC. Its protein is CASSPGQDYNGQFF.

The chain recombines TRBV5-4 with TRBJ2-7; TRBD2 matches 12 bases. Germline CDR1 SGHNT, CDR2 YYREEE (reference sequence). This CDR3 has 18 residues. The junction had 9 bases not matched to a gene; V was cut back by 0 bases and J by 2 bases. In DNA form, the CDR3 reads TGTGCCAGCAGCTTGGTGGTTCGCCTAGCGGGAGGGCCCTACGAGCAGTACTTC. Translation: CASSLVVRLAGGPYEQYF.

This sequence joins TRBV2 and TRBJ2-7; D gene unclear. Germline V gene lookup returns CDR1 SNHLY and CDR2 FYNNEI. The V and J ends lost 1 base and 5 bases respectively, with 12 bases between them. CDR3 length: 14 residues. CDR3 protein: CASSEGEGPHEQYF. The CDR3 DNA reads as TGTGCCAGCAGTGAAGGCGAAGGACCCCACGAGCAGTACTTC. Drawing the rest from reference TRBV2 and TRBJ2-7, the complete variable domain is EPEVTQTPSHQVTQMGQEVILRCVPISNHLYFYWYRQILGQKVEFLVSFYNNEISEKSEIFDDQFSVERPDGSNFTLKIRSTKLEDSAMYFCASSEGEGPHEQYFGPGTRLTVT.

V usage is TRBV27 and J usage is TRBJ2-1, with D possibly TRBD1 on 6 matching bases. This CDR3 is built from 14 residues. Looked up from germline, CDR1 is MNHEY and CDR2 is SMNVEV (reference sequence). The ends were cut back, 8 bases at V and 0 bases at J, with 11 bases in the middle. CDR3 region: CASGGQSSYNEQFF. The CDR3, as DNA: TGTGCCAGCGGTGGACAGAGCTCCTACAATGAGCAGTTCTTC.

The rearrangement uses TRBV7-2 and TRBJ2-7; no clear D gene. The V gene lost 2 bases and the J gene lost 0 bases, with 17 bases spanning the gap. CDR1 and CDR2 from the germline V gene are SGHTA and FQGNSA. The CDR3 sequence is 17 residues long. The CDR3 loop is CASSLILVGPTSYEQYF. DNA for the CDR3: TGTGCCAGCAGCTTAATCTTGGTCGGACCGACCTCCTACGAGCAGTACTTC.

The chain joins TRBV5-1 to TRBJ2-1; perhaps TRBD2 as D (5 bases). The germline gives CDR1 SGHRS, CDR2 YFSETQ. V dropped 4 bases and J dropped 5 bases, with 22 bases sitting between them. CDR3 size: 17 residues. The CDR3 is CASSMGEPLGNNNEQFF. The CDR3 coding sequence is TGCGCCAGCAGCATGGGCGAGCCACTCGGGAACAACAATGAGCAGTTCTTC.

This chain links TRBV2 with TRBJ1-2; possibly TRBD1 for D (6 bases). CDR1 SNHLY and CDR2 FYNNEI come from the germline V gene. This CDR3 is built from 13 residues. V was cut by 3 bases and J by 5 bases, with 10 bases left in between. The CDR3 loop is CASSERGGYGYTF. The CDR3 DNA reads as TGTGCCAGCAGTGAGAGAGGGGGATATGGCTACACCTTC.

J is TRBJ1-2 and V is TRBV7-2; no clear D gene. The CDR3 covers 14 residues. Trimming stripped 5 bases from V and 4 bases from J, with 14 bases between. Per the germline V gene, CDR1 is SGHTA and CDR2 is FQGNSA. The CDR3 DNA sequence: TGTGCCAGCAGCACCGGGAGGGATAGCTATGGCTACACCTTC. Its protein is CASSTGRDSYGYTF.

This clone was detected only once. The chain recombines TRBV7-9 with TRBJ2-7; the D gene is possibly TRBD1 (5 bases). Trimming stripped 3 bases from V and 3 bases from J, with 12 bases between. The CDR3 is 14 residues long. Germline V gives CDR1 SEHNR, CDR2 FQNEAQ (reference sequence). This CDR3 is CASSFSGPGYEQYF. For the CDR3, the DNA is TGTGCCAGCAGCTTCTCAGGGCCGGGCTACGAGCAGTACTTC. The whole variable domain, remainder taken from reference TRBV7-9 and TRBJ2-7, is DTGVSQNPRHKITKRGQNVTFRCDPISEHNRLYWYRQTLGQGPEFLTYFQNEAQLEKSRLLSDRFSAERPKGSFSTLEIQRTEQGDSAMYLCASSFSGPGYEQYFGPGTRLTVT.

The gene calls are TRBV5-6 and TRBJ1-2, with D perhaps matching TRBD1 (5 bases). The ends were cut back, 4 bases at V and 0 bases at J, with 10 bases in the middle. The CDR3 runs 14 residues. The V gene's germline CDR1 is SGHDT and CDR2 YYEEEE. The CDR3: CASSIGTANYGYTF. The CDR3 nucleotides read TGTGCCAGCAGCATAGGGACGGCTAACTATGGCTACACCTTC.